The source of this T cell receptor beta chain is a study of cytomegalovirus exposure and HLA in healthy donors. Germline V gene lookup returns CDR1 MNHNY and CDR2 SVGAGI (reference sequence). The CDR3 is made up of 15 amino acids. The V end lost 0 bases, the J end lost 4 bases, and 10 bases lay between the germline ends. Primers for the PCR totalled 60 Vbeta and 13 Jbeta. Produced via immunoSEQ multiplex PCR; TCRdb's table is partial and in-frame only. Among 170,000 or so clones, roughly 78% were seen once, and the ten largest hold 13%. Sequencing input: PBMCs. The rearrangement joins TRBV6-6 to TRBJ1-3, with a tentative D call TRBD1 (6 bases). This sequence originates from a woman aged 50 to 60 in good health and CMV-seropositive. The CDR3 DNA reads TGTGCCAGCAGTTACTCGACCAGGGGAGGAAACACCATATATTTT. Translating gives CASSYSTRGGNTIYF.